The 8 T cell receptor beta chains given below trace back to one sample, sequenced in a study of cytomegalovirus exposure and HLA in healthy donors. PCR amplification relied on 60 Vbeta primers (plus 13 Jbeta primers). Measured with immunoSEQ multiplex PCR; TCRdb has only the in-frame clones, and not every one. The table lists approximately 90,000 clones, roughly 80% of them singletons. Sequenced input: PBMCs. These receptors all stem from a man aged 40-55 years in good health and CMV-seronegative.

The CDR3 sequence is CASSLVGAYEQYF. As DNA, the CDR3 is TGTGCCAGCAGCTTAGTAGGGGCTTACGAGCAGTACTTC. J is TRBJ2-7 and V is TRBV7-9; D is perhaps TRBD1 (5 bases). The CDR3 runs to 13 residues. In germline, CDR1 is SEHNR, CDR2 FQNEAQ (reference sequence). With 1 base removed from V and 4 bases from J, the gap between germline ends came to 8 bases.

The CDR3 spells CASSESTSGFTGELFF. CDR3 DNA: TGCGCCAGCAGTGAGTCGACTAGCGGCTTTACCGGGGAGCTGTTTTTT. This rearrangement joins TRBV10-2 to TRBJ2-2, with TRBD2 matching over 9 bases. The V segment lost 0 bases and the J segment 5 bases; nucleotides outside the gene matches: 4. Germline CDR1 and CDR2: WSHSY and SAAADI. The CDR3 runs 16 residues.

The chain is built from TRBV7-9 and TRBJ1-2; D might be TRBD1 (6 bases). There are 15 residues in the CDR3. V shed 1 base and J shed 5 bases, with 14 bases lying between them. Germline assignment: CDR1 SEHNR and CDR2 FQNEAQ (reference sequence). CDR3 residues: CASSLVEQGSYGYTF. The CDR3 coding sequence is TGTGCCAGCAGCTTAGTCGAGCAGGGGTCATATGGCTACACCTTC.

This chain connects TRBV30 to TRBJ1-5; D may be TRBD1 (6 bases). The V gene lost 1 base and the J gene lost 7 bases, with 29 bases spanning the gap. Germline CDR1 is GTSNPN and CDR2 is SVGIG (reference sequence). This CDR3 has 19 residues. The CDR3 DNA reads as TGTGCCTGGAGTGAACCGGTTTATGGGGGGGCCATATCTAAACAGCCCCAGCATTTT. Protein product: CAWSEPVYGGAISKQPQHF.

There are a few counts of this clone. The chain combines TRBV30 with TRBJ2-7, with TRBD1 matching 7 bases. V lost 5 bases to trimming and J lost 2 bases; unmatched junction nucleotides: 9. This CDR3 is built from 14 residues. The V gene's germline CDR1 is GTSNPN and CDR2 SVGIG (reference sequence). In DNA form, the CDR3 reads TGTGCCTGGGTGAGACAGGGTTCGACCTACGAGCAGTACTTC. This encodes CAWVRQGSTYEQYF.

The V gene is TRBV11-2, the J gene TRBJ1-1, with 10 nucleotides matching TRBD1. The CDR3 runs to 15 residues. Germline trimming cut 6 bases from V and 5 bases from J; bases unmatched to any gene: 9. CDR1 SGHAT and CDR2 FQNNGV come from the germline V gene. The CDR3 nucleotides are TGTGCCAGCAGGCCAGGGGACAGGGGCGGAACTGAAGCTTTCTTT. As protein: CASRPGDRGGTEAFF.

The genes are TRBV6-1 and TRBJ1-1, with D maybe TRBD1 (6 bases). The V end lost 1 base, the J end lost 4 bases, and 13 bases lay between the germline ends. The V gene's germline CDR1 is MNHNS and CDR2 SASEGT. This CDR3 has 15 amino acids. The CDR3 sequence: CASSEVEGEGTEAFF. CDR3 nucleotides: TGTGCCAGCAGTGAAGTAGAGGGGGAGGGCACTGAAGCTTTCTTT.

The rearrangement links TRBV9 to TRBJ2-2; TRBD2 matches 10 bases. Germline lookup yields CDR1 SGDLS and CDR2 YYNGEE. The CDR3 contains 18 residues. With 1 base clipped from V and 5 bases from J, the junction kept 11 bases outside the gene matches. CDR3 in amino acids: CASSVTRTSGLRTGELFF. CDR3 in DNA: TGTGCCAGCAGCGTAACGCGGACTAGCGGCCTTAGGACCGGGGAGCTGTTTTTT.